The present T cell receptor (beta chain) was sequenced within a study of cytomegalovirus exposure and HLA in healthy donors. Study results and caveats: Listed as cytomegalovirus-associated were approximately 160 TCR beta chains. Within the 130 or so validation repertoires, first-cohort TCR clusters tended to co-occur, according to a later analysis.

Comment on this clone: Its cognate antigen is unknown.

Trimming cost V 6 bases and J 5 bases, with 22 bases left between them. This CDR3 region has 16 residues. CDR1 is SGHRS, CDR2 YFSETQ, per germline. This table comes from immunoSEQ multiplex PCR, and its TCRdb copy is limited to in-frame clones, with some not included. The repertoire has fewer than 250,000 clones, over 80% of them found once; the top ten carry around 5.6%. The material sequenced was PBMCs. This chain links TRBV5-1 with TRBJ2-3; maybe TRBD1 (6 bases). This receptor was taken from a woman younger than 30 in good health and CMV-seronegative. The CDR3 here is CASTSPQGIRGDTQYF. CDR3 nucleotide sequence: TGCGCCAGCACCTCCCCCCAGGGGATCCGAGGAGATACGCAGTATTTT.